This T cell receptor (beta chain) was retrieved from a study of shared clonotypes between healthy human individuals. Regarding the study as a whole: Sorted-subset samples were not fully sequenced, rarefaction indicated. Non-shared clonotypes showed lower generation probabilities than clonotypes common to all four donors.

This clone was observed a handful of times. What it binds is not known. The germline V and J ends were trimmed by 5 bases and 10 bases, with 15 bases remaining between them. Germline V lookup: CDR1 KGHSH, CDR2 LQKENI. This CDR3 has 14 amino acids. The deep-level immunoSEQ assay was used. Using immunoSEQ multiplex PCR, the repertoire was profiled, and TCRdb retains in-frame clones only, with some absent. The table has some 2,000,000 clones, roughly 95% seen once; the top ten hold 0.1% to 0.15%. CD4+ cell separation produced CD45RA+ naive and CD45RA-negative memory subsets. The TCR was taken from a man younger than 30 in good health. This chain joins TRBV18 and TRBJ1-6, with TRBD1 as a possible D gene (6 bases). Sequenced material: naive CD4+ T cells sorted from blood. The subset denotes: CD45RA+ positively selected. CDR3 nucleotide sequence: TGTGCCAGCTCATCTCAGGGGAGCAACTCACCCCTCCACTTT. Its protein is CASSSQGSNSPLHF.